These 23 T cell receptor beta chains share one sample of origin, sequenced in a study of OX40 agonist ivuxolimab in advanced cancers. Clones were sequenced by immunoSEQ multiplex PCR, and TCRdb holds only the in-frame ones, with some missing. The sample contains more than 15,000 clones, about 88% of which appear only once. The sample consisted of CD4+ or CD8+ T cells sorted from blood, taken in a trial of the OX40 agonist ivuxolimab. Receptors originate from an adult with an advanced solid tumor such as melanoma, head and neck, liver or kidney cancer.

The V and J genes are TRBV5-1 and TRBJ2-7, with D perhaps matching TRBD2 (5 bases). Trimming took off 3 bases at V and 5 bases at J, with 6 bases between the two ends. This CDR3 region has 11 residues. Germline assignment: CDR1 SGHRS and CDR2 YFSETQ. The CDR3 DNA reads TGCGCCAGCAGCTGGGGAGACGAGCAGTACTTC. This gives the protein CASSWGDEQYF. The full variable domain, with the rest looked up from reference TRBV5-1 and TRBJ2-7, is KAGVTQTPRYLIKTRGQQVTLSCSPISGHRSVSWYQQTPGQGLQFLFEYFSETQRNKGNFPGRFSGRQFSNSRSEMNVSTLELGDSALYLCASSWGDEQYFGPGTRLTVT.

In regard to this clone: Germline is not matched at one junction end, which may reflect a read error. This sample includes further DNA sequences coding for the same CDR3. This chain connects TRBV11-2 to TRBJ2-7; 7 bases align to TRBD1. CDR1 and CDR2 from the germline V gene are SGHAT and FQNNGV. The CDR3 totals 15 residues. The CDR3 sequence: CASSEWDRNSYEQYF. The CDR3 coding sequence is TGTGCTAGCAGCGAATGGGACAGAAACTCCTACGAGCAGTACTTC.

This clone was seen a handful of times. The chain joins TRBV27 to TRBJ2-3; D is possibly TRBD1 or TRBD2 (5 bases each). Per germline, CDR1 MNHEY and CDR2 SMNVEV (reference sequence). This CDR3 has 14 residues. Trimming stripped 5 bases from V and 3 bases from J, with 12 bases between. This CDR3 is CASSIGTQTDTQYF. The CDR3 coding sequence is TGTGCCAGCAGTATTGGGACCCAGACAGATACGCAGTATTTT.

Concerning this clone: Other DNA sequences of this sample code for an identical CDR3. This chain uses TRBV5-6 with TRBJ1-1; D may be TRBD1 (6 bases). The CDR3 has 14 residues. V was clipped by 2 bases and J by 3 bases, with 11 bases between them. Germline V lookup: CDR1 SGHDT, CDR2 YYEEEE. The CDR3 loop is CASSFGRGDTEAFF. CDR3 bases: TGTGCCAGCAGCTTCGGCAGGGGTGACACTGAAGCTTTCTTT.

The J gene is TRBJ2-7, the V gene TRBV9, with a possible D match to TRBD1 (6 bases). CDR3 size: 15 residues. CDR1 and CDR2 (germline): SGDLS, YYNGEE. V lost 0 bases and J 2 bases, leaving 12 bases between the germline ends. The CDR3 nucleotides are TGTGCCAGCAGCGTAGAAGGGACACGCACCTACGAGCAGTACTTC. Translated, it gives CASSVEGTRTYEQYF.

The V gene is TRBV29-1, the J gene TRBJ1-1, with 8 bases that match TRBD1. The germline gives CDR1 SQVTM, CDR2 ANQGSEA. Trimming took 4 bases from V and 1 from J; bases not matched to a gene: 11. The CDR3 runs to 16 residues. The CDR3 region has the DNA TGCAGCGTTGTGGGTAAGACGACAGGGGAGAACACTGAAGCTTTCTTT. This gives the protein CSVVGKTTGENTEAFF.

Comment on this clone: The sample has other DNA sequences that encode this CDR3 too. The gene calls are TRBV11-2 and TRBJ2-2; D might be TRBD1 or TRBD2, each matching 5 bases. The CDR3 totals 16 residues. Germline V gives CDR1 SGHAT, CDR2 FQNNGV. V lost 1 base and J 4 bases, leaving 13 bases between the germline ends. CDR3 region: CASSLVLGAGTGELFF. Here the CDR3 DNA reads TGTGCCAGCAGCTTAGTTTTAGGGGCGGGCACCGGGGAGCTGTTTTTT. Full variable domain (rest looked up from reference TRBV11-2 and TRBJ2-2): EAGVAQSPRYKIIEKRQSVAFWCNPISGHATLYWYQQILGQGPKLLIQFQNNGVVDDSQLPKDRFSAERLKGVDSTLKIQPAKLEDSAVYLCASSLVLGAGTGELFFGEGSRLTVL.

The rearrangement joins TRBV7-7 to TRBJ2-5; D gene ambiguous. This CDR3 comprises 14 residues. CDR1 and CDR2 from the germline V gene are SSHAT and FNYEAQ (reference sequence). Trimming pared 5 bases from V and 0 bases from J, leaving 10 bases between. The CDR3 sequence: CASSQHGYQETQYF. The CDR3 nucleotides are TGTGCCAGCAGCCAACATGGGTACCAAGAGACCCAGTACTTC.

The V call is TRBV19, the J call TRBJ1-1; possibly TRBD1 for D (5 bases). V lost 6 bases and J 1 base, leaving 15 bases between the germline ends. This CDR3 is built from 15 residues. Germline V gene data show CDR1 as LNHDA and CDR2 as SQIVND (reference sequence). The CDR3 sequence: CASRPSGRANTEAFF. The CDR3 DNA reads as TGTGCCAGTAGGCCCTCGGGGCGGGCGAACACTGAAGCTTTCTTT.

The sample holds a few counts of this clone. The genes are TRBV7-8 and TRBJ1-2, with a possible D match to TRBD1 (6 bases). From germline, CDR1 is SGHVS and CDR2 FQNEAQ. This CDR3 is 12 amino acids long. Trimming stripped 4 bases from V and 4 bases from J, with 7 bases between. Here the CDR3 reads CASSSDSYGYTF. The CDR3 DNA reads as TGTGCCAGCAGCTCGGACAGCTATGGCTACACCTTC.

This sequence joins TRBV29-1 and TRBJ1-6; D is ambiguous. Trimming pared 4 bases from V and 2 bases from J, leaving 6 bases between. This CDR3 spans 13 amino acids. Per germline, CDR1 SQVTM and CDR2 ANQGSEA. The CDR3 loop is CSVAGAYNSPLHF. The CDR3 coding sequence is TGCAGCGTTGCCGGGGCCTATAATTCACCCCTCCACTTT.

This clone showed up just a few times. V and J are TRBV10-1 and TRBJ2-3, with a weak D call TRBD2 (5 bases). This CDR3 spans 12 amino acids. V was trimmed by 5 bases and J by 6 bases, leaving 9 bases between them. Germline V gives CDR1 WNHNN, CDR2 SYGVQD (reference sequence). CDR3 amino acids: CASSSGLDTQYF. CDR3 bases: TGCGCCAGCAGTTCGGGGTTGGATACGCAGTATTTT.

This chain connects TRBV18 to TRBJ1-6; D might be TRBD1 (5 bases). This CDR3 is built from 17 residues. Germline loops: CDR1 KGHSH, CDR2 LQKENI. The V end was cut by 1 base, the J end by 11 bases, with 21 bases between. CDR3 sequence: CASSPLFVEQEKTPLHF. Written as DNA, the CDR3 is TGTGCCAGCTCACCACTCTTTGTCGAACAGGAAAAAACACCCCTCCACTTT.

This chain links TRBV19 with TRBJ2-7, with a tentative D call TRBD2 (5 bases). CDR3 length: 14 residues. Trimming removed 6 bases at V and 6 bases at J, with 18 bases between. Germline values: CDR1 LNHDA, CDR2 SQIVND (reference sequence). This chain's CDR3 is CASSWGIGEFEQYF. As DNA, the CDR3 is TGTGCCAGTAGCTGGGGAATCGGGGAGTTCGAGCAGTACTTC.

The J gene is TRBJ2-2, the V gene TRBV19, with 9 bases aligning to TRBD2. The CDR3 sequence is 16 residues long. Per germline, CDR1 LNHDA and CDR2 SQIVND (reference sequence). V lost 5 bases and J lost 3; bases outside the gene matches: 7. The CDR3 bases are TGTGCCAGTAGTCCCCGGGCGGGGGGGGACACCGGGGAGCTGTTTTTT. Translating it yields CASSPRAGGDTGELFF.

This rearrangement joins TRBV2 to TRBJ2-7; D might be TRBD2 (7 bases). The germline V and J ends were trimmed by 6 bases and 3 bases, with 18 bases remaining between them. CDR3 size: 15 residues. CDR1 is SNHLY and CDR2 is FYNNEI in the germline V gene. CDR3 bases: TGTGCCAGCAGCGAGGGGGGGGGCGGATACTACGAGCAGTACTTC. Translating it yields CASSEGGGGYYEQYF.

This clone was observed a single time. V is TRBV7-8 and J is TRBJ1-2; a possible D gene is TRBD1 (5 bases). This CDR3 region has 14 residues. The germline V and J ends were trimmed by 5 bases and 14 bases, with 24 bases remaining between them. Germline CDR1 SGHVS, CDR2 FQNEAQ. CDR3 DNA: TGTGCCAGCAGCCCACGGACGGGGCGTTGGGTGGGAACCTTC. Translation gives CASSPRTGRWVGTF.

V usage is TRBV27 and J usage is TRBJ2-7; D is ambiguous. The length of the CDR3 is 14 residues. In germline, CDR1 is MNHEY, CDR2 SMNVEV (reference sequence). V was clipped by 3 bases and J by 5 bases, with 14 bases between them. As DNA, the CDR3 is TGTGCCAGCAGTTTCGTGGCTACCAGTAACGAGCAGTACTTC. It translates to CASSFVATSNEQYF.

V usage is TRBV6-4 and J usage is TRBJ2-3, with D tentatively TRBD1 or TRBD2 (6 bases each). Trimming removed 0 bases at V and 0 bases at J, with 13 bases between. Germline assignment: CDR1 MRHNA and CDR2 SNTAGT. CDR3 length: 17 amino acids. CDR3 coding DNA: TGTGCCAGCAGTGACTCGAAGGAGGGGGTGAGCACAGATACGCAGTATTTT. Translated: CASSDSKEGVSTDTQYF.

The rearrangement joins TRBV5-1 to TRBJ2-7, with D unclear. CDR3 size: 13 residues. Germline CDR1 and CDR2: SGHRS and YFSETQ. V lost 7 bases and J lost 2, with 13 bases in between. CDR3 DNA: TGCGCCAGCTCGGTCCAGAGTACCTACGAGCAGTACTTC. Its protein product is CASSVQSTYEQYF.

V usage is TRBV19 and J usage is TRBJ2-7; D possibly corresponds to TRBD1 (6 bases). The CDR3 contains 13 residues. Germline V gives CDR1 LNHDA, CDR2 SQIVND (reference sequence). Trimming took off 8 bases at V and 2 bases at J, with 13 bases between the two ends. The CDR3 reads CASEDRRTYEQYF. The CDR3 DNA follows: TGTGCCAGTGAAGACAGGCGTACCTACGAGCAGTACTTC. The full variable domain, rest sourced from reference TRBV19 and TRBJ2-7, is DGGITQSPKYLFRKEGQNVTLSCEQNLNHDAMYWYRQDPGQGLRLIYYSQIVNDFQKGDIAEGYSVSREKKESFPLTVTSAQKNPTAFYLCASEDRRTYEQYFGPGTRLTVT.

CDR3 DNA: TGTGCCAGCAGTGAAACAGGGCAGTTCCTGAAGACCCAGTACTTC. Protein product: CASSETGQFLKTQYF. The rearrangement links TRBV6-1 to TRBJ2-5; TRBD1 might be the D (6 bases). Trimming shortened V by 2 bases and J by 6 bases, and 16 bases separated the two germline ends. The CDR3 contains 15 residues. The V gene's germline CDR1 is MNHNS and CDR2 SASEGT.

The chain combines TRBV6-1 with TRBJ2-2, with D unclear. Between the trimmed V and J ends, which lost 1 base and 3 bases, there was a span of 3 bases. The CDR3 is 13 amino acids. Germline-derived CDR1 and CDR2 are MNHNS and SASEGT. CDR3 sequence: CASSEEYTGELFF. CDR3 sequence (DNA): TGTGCCAGCAGTGAAGAGTACACCGGGGAGCTGTTTTTT.